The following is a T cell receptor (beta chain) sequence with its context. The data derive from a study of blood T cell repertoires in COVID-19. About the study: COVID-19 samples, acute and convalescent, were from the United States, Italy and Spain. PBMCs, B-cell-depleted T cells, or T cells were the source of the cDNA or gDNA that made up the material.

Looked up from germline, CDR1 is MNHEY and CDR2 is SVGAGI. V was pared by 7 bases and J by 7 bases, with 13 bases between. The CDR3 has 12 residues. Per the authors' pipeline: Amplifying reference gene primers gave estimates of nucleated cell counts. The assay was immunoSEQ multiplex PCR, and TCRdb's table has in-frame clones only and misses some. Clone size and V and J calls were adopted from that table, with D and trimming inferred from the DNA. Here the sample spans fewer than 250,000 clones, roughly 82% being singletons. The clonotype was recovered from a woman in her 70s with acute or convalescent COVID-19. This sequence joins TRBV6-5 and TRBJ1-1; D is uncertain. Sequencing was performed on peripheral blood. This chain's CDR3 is CASTAGESEAFF. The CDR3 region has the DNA TGTGCCAGCACTGCGGGAGAAAGTGAAGCTTTCTTT.